Following are 7 T cell receptor beta chains from one sample sequenced in a study of blood T cell repertoires in COVID-19. Clones were read by immunoSEQ multiplex PCR, and TCRdb kept only the in-frame ones, dropping some. Of 200,000 or so clones listed, about 82% are singletons. Sequencing was done on a sample of peripheral blood. These receptors came from a woman younger than 45 with acute or convalescent COVID-19.

The gene calls are TRBV5-1 and TRBJ2-1, with 14 nucleotides matching TRBD2. Germline V gene data show CDR1 as SGHRS and CDR2 as YFSETQ. Trimming removed 4 bases from V and 6 bases from J; junction bases left unmatched: 3. The CDR3 is 15 amino acids. The CDR3 region has the DNA TGCGCCAGCAGCGGAGGGACTAGCGGGAGCAATGAGCAGTTCTTC. It specifies CASSGGTSGSNEQFF.

The chain combines TRBV15 with TRBJ2-7; 7 nucleotides agree with TRBD1. J lost 6 bases, V lost 5 bases, and 7 bases had no gene match. The CDR3 runs 13 residues. Germline V gene lookup returns CDR1 LNHNV and CDR2 YYDKDF (reference sequence). The CDR3, as DNA: TGTGCCACCAGCCCCCAGAACAGGGGCGAGCAGTACTTC. Its translation: CATSPQNRGEQYF.

V usage is TRBV13 and J usage is TRBJ1-4, with unresolved D. Trimming took off 0 bases at V and 0 bases at J, with 8 bases between the two ends. The germline gives CDR1 PRHDT, CDR2 FYEKMQ (reference sequence). CDR3 length equals 16 residues. The CDR3 loop is CASSLGLLATNEKLFF. The CDR3 DNA reads TGTGCCAGCAGCTTAGGCCTCCTCGCAACTAATGAAAAACTGTTTTTT.

The chain links TRBV25-1 to TRBJ2-5, with 7 bases fitting TRBD2. The CDR3 has 15 amino acids. V lost 5 bases to trimming and J lost 5 bases; unmatched junction nucleotides: 11. CDR1 and CDR2 from the germline V gene are MGHDK and SYGVNS. The CDR3 region is CASSSLAEGQETQYF. The CDR3 coding sequence is TGTGCCAGCAGTTCCCTAGCGGAAGGCCAGGAGACCCAGTACTTC.

The rearrangement uses TRBV10-3 and TRBJ2-4; 15 bases map to TRBD2. Germline V lookup: CDR1 ENHRY, CDR2 SYGVKD. With 2 bases clipped from V and 2 bases from J, the junction kept 1 base outside the gene matches. This CDR3 has 17 residues. The CDR3 loop is CAISEGTSGRTKNIQYF. As DNA, the CDR3 is TGTGCCATCAGTGAGGGGACTAGCGGGAGGACCAAAAACATTCAGTACTTC.

Worth noting for this clone: Other DNA variants within this sample encode the same CDR3. The V gene is TRBV4-3, the J gene TRBJ1-5; D is possibly TRBD1 (5 bases). Germline lookup yields CDR1 LGHNA and CDR2 YSLEER. V lost 0 bases, J lost 3 bases, and 9 bases lay in between. This CDR3 comprises 15 residues. The CDR3 DNA follows: TGCGCCAGCAGCCAAGACGCAGGGTCCAATCAGCCCCAGCATTTT. This sequence encodes CASSQDAGSNQPQHF.

This chain joins TRBV5-1 and TRBJ2-1, with 11 bases aligning to TRBD2. This CDR3 region has 17 residues. CDR1 is SGHRS, CDR2 YFSETQ, per germline. The ends lost 0 bases at V and 8 bases at J; junction bases unmatched: 10. CDR3: CASSLVTSGGRGHEQFF. The CDR3 nucleotides read TGCGCCAGCAGCTTGGTCACTAGCGGGGGTCGGGGTCATGAGCAGTTCTTC.